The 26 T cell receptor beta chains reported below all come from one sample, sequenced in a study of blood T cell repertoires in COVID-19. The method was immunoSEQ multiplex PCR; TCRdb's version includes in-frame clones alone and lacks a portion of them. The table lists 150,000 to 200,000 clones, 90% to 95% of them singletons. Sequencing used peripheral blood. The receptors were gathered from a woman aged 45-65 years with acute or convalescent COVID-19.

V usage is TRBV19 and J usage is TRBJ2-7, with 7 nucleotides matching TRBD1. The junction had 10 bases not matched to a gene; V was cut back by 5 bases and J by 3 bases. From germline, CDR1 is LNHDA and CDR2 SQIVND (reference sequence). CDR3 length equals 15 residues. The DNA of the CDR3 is TGTGCCAGTAGTGTTCCTGGGACAGAGATCTACGAGCAGTACTTC. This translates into CASSVPGTEIYEQYF.

CDR3 loop: CASSPGSLNSNQPQHF. The CDR3, as DNA: TGTGCCAGCAGTCCGGGGAGTTTGAATAGCAATCAGCCCCAGCATTTT. The chain uses TRBV28 and TRBJ1-5; D unresolved. V was shortened by 5 bases and J by 0 bases, with 14 bases between the two germline ends. The CDR3 runs 16 residues. Germline lookup yields CDR1 MDHEN and CDR2 SYDVKM.

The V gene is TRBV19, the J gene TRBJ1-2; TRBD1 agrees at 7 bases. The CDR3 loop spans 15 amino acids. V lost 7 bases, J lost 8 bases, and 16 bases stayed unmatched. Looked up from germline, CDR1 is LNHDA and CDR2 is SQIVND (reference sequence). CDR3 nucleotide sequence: TGTGCCAGTACCCACTATCCGGACAGGCGACGGGGCTACACCTTC. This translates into CASTHYPDRRRGYTF.

CDR3 residues: CASSPTANQPQHF. The CDR3 DNA reads TGTGCCAGCAGTCCGACAGCTAATCAGCCCCAGCATTTT. The chain couples TRBV6-5 to TRBJ1-5; tentative D call: TRBD1 (5 bases). The CDR3 runs 13 residues. V lost 5 bases to trimming and J lost 4 bases, with 9 bases between them. In germline, CDR1 is MNHEY, CDR2 SVGAGI.

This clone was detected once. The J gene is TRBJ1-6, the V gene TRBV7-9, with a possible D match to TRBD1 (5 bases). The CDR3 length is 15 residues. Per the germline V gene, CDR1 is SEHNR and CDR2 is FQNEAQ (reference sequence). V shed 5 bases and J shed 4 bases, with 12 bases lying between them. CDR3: CASSGLGPYNSPLHF. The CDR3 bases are TGTGCCAGCAGCGGCCTGGGGCCTTATAATTCACCCCTCCACTTT.

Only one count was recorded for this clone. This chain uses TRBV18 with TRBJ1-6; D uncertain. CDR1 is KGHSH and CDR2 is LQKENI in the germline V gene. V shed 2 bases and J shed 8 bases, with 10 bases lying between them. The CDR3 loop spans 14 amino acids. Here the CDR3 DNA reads TGTGCCAGCTCACCAGAGGCCGGCGATTCACCCCTCCACTTT. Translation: CASSPEAGDSPLHF.

The CDR3 sequence: CASSQEQGGTGNTIYF. For the CDR3, the DNA is TGTGCCAGCAGCCAAGAACAAGGGGGCACTGGAAACACCATATATTTT. The V and J genes are TRBV3-1 (or the pseudogene TRBV3-2) and TRBJ1-3, with 7 nucleotides matching TRBD1. Trimming cost V 0 bases and J 2 bases; bases outside gene matches: 4. The CDR3 sequence is 16 residues long. Germline V gene lookup returns CDR1 LGHDT and CDR2 YNNKEL (reference sequence).

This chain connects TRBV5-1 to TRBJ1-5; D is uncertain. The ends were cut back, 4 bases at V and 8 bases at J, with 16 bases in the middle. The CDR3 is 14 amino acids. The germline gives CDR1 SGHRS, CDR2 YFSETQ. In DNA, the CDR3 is TGCGCCAGCAGCCAAGGACGGGGAAACGAGCCCCAGCATTTT. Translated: CASSQGRGNEPQHF.

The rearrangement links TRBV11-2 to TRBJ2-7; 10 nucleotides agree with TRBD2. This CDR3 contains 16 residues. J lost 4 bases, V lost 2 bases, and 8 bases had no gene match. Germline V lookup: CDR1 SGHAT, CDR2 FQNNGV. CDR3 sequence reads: CASSLYSSGSKYEQYF. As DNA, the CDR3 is TGTGCCAGCAGCTTATATTCTAGCGGGAGTAAGTACGAGCAGTACTTC.

The CDR3 reads CASSHDTRRGYTF. CDR3 DNA: TGTGCCAGCAGCCACGACACCCGCCGGGGCTACACCTTC. This sequence joins TRBV7-9 and TRBJ1-2; D remains ambiguous. Germline V lookup: CDR1 SEHNR, CDR2 FQNEAQ (reference sequence). This CDR3 spans 13 amino acids. V was pared by 5 bases and J by 8 bases, with 15 bases between.

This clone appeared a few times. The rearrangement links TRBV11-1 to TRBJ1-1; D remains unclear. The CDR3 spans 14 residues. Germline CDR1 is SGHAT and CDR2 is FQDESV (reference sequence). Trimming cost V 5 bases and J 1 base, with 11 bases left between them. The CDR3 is CASSASMANTEAFF. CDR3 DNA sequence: TGTGCCAGCAGCGCCTCGATGGCGAACACTGAAGCTTTCTTT.

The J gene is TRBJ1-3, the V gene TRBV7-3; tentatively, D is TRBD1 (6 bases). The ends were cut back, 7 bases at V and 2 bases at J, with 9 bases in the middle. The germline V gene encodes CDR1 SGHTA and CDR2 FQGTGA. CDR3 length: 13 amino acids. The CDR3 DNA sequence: TGTGCCAGCAACGGACAGACTGGAAACACCATATATTTT. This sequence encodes CASNGQTGNTIYF. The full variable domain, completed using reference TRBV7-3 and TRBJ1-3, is GAGVSQTPSNKVTEKGKYVELRCDPISGHTALYWYRQSLGQGPEFLIYFQGTGAADDSGLPNDRFFAVRPEGSVSTLKIQRTERGDSAVYLCASNGQTGNTIYFGEGSWLTVV.

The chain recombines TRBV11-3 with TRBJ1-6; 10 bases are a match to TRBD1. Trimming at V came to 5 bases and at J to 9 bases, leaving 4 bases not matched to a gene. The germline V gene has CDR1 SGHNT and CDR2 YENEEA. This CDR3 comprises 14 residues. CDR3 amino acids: CASSARDRGSPLHF. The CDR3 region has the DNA TGTGCCAGCAGCGCGAGGGACAGGGGTTCACCCCTCCACTTT. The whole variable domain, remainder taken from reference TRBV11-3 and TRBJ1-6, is EAGVVQSPRYKIIEKKQPVAFWCNPISGHNTLYWYLQNLGQGPELLIRYENEEAVDDSQLPKDRFSAERLKGVDSTLKIQPAELGDSAVYLCASSARDRGSPLHFGNGTRLTVT.

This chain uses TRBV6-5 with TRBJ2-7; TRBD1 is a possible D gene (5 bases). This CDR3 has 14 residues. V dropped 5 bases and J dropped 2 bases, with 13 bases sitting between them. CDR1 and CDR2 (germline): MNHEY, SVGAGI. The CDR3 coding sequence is TGTGCCAGCAGTAACCCCGACAGTACCTACGAGCAGTACTTC. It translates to CASSNPDSTYEQYF.

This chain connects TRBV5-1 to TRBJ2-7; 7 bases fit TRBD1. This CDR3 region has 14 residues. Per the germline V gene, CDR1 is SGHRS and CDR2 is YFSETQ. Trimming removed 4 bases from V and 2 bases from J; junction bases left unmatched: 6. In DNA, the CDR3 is TGCGCCAGCAGCCCCGGGACAGCGACCTACGAGCAGTACTTC. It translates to CASSPGTATYEQYF. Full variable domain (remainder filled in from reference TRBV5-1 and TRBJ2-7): KAGVTQTPRYLIKTRGQQVTLSCSPISGHRSVSWYQQTPGQGLQFLFEYFSETQRNKGNFPGRFSGRQFSNSRSEMNVSTLELGDSALYLCASSPGTATYEQYFGPGTRLTVT.

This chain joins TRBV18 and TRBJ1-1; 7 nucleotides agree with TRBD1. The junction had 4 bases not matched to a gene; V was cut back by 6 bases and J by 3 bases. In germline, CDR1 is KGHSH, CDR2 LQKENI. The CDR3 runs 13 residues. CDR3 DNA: TGTGCCAGCTCCCTAACAGGGGACACTGAAGCTTTCTTT. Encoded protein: CASSLTGDTEAFF.

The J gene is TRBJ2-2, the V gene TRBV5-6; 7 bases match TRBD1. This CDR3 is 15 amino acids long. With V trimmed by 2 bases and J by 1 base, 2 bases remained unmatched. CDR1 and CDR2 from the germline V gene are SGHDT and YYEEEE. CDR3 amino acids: CASSFGDRNTGELFF. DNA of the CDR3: TGTGCCAGCAGCTTCGGGGACAGGAACACCGGGGAGCTGTTTTTT.

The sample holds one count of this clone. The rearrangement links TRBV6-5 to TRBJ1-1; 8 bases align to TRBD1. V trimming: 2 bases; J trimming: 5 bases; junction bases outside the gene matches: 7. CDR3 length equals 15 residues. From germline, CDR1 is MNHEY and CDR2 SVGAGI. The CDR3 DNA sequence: TGTGCCAGCAGTTACCCCGGACAGGGTGGGACTGAAGCTTTCTTT. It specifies CASSYPGQGGTEAFF.

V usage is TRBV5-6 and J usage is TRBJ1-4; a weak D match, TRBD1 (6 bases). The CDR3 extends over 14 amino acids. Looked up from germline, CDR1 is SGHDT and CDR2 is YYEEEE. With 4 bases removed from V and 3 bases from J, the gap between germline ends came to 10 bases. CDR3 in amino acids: CASSRRGSNEKLFF. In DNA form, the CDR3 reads TGTGCCAGCAGCCGCAGGGGCTCTAATGAAAAACTGTTTTTT. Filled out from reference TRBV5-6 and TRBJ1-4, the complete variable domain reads DAGVTQSPTHLIKTRGQQVTLRCSPKSGHDTVSWYQQALGQGPQFIFQYYEEEERQRGNFPDRFSGHQFPNYSSELNVNALLLGDSALYLCASSRRGSNEKLFFGSGTQLSVL.

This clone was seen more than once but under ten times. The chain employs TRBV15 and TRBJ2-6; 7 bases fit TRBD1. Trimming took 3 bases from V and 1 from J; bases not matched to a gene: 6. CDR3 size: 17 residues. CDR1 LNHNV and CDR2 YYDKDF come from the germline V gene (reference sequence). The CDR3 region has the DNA TGTGCCACCAGCAGGTACGGACAGGCGTCTGGGGCCAACGTCCTGACTTTC. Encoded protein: CATSRYGQASGANVLTF.

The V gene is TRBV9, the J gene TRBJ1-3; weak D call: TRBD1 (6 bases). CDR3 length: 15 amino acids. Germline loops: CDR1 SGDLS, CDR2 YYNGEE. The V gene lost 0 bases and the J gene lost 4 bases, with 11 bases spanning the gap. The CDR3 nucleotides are TGTGCCAGCAGCGTAGCGGCAGGGGCAGGAAACACCATATATTTT. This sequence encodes CASSVAAGAGNTIYF.

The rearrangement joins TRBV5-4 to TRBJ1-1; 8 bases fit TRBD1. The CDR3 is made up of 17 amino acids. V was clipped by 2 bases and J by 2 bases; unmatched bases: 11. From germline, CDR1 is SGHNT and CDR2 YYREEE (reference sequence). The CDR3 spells CASSFGQGFGPNTEAFF. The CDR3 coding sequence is TGTGCCAGCAGCTTCGGACAGGGTTTTGGGCCCAACACTGAAGCTTTCTTT. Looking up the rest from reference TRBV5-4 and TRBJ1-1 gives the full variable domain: ETGVTQSPTHLIKTRGQQVTLRCSSQSGHNTVSWYQQALGQGPQFIFQYYREEENGRGNFPPRFSGLQFPNYSSELNVNALELDDSALYLCASSFGQGFGPNTEAFFGQGTRLTVV.

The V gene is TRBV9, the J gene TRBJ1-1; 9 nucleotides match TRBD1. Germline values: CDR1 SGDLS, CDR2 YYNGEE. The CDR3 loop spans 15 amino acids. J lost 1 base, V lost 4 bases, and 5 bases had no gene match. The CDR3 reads CASSLTGGTNTEAFF. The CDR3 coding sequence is TGTGCCAGCAGCTTGACAGGGGGTACGAACACTGAAGCTTTCTTT.

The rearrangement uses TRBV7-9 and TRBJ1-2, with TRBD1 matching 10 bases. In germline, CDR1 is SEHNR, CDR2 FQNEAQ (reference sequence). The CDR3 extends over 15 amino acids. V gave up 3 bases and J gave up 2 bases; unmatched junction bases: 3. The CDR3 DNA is TGTGCCAGCAGCTTGGTGGACAGGGGGAACTATGGCTACACCTTC. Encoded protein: CASSLVDRGNYGYTF.

The CDR3 region has the DNA TGTGCCAGCTTTGACCGCTCGGGTAATGAAAAACTGTTTTTT. Its translation: CASFDRSGNEKLFF. This chain uses TRBV28 with TRBJ1-4; D not resolved. V lost 8 bases, J lost 4 bases, and 14 bases lay in between. The V gene's germline CDR1 is MDHEN and CDR2 SYDVKM. The CDR3 is 14 residues long.

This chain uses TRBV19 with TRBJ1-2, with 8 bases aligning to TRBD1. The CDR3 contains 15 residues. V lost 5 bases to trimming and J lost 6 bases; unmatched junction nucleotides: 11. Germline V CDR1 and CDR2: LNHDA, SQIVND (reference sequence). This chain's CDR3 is CASSWGQGATDGYTF. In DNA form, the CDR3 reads TGTGCCAGTAGTTGGGGCCAGGGGGCTACGGATGGCTACACCTTC.